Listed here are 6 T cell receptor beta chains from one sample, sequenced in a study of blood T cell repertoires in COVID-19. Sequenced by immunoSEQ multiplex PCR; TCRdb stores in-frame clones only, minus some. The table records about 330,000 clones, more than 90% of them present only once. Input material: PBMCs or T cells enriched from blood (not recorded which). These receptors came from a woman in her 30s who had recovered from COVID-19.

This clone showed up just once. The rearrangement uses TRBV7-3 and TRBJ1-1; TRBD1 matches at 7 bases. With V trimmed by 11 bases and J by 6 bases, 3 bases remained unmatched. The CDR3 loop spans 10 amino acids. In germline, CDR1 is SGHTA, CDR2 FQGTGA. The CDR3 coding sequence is TGTGCCGGAACAGGGGCTGAAGCTTTCTTT. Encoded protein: CAGTGAEAFF.

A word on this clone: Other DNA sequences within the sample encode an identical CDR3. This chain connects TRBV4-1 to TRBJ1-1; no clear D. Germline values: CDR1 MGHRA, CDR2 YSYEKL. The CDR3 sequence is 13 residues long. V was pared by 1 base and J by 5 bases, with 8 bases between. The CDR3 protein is CASSQGRGTEAFF. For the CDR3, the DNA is TGCGCCAGCAGCCAAGGGAGAGGGACTGAAGCTTTCTTT.

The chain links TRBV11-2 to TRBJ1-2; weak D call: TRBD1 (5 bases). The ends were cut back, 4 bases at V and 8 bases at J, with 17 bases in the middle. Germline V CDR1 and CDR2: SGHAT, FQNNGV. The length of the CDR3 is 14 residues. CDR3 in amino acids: CASSSPRRGGGYTF. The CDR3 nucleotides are TGTGCCAGCAGCTCTCCTCGGCGGGGGGGAGGCTACACCTTC.

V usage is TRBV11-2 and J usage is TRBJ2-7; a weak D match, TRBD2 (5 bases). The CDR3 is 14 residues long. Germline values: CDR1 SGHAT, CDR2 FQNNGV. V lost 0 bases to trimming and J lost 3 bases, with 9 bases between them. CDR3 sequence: CASSLEASHYEQYF. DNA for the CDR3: TGTGCCAGCAGCTTAGAAGCTAGCCACTACGAGCAGTACTTC.

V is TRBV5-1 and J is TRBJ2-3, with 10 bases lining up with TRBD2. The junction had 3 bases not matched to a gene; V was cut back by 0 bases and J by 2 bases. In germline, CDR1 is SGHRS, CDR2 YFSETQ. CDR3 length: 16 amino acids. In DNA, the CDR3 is TGCGCCAGCAGCTTGGTACTAGCGGGGCCCACAGATACGCAGTATTTT. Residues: CASSLVLAGPTDTQYF.

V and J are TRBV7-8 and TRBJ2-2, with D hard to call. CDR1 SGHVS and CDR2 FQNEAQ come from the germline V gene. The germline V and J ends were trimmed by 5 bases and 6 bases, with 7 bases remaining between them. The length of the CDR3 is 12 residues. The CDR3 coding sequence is TGTGCCAGCAGCCCTCTAGCCGGGGAGCTGTTTTTT. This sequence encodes CASSPLAGELFF.